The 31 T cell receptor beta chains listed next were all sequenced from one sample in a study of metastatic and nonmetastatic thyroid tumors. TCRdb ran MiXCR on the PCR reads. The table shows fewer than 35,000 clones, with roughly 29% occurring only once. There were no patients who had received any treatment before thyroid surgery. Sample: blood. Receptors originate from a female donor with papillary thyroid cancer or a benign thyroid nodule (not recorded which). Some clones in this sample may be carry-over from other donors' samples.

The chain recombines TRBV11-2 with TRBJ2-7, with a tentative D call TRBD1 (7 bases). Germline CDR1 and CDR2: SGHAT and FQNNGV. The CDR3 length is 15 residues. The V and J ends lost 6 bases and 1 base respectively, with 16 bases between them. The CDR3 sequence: CASRTRTGLSYEQYF. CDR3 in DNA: TGTGCCAGCAGAACAAGGACAGGACTATCCTACGAGCAGTACTTC.

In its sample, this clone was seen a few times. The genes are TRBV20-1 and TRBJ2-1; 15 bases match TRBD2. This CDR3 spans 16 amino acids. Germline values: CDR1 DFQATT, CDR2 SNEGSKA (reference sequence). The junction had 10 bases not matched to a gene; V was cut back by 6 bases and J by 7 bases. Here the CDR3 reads CSAPGLAGGDRNEQFF. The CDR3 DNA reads TGCAGTGCGCCGGGACTAGCGGGGGGCGATCGTAATGAGCAGTTCTTC.

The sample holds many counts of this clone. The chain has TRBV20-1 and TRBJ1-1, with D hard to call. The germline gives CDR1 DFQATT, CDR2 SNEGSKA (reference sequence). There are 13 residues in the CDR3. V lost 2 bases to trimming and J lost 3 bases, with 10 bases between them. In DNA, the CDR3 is TGCAGTGCTAGATTTACGGCGGACACTGAAGCTTTCTTT. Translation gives CSARFTADTEAFF.

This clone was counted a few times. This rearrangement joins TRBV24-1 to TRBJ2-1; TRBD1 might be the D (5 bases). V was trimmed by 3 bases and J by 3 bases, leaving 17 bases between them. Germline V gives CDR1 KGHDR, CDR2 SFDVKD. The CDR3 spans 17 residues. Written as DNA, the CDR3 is TGTGCCACCAGTGATAACCTAAGGGGTTCCGACTACAATGAGCAGTTCTTC. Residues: CATSDNLRGSDYNEQFF.

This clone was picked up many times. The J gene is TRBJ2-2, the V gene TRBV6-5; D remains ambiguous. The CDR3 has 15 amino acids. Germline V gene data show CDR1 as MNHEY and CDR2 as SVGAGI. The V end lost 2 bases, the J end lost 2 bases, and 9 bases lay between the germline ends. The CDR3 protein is CASSYGQPNTGELFF. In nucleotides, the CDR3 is TGTGCCAGCAGTTACGGGCAACCAAACACCGGGGAGCTGTTTTTT.

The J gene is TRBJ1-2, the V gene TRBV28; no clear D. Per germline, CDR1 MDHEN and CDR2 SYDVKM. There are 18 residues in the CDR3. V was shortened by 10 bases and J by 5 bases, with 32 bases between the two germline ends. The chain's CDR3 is CATNSPTMIFWLGYGYTF. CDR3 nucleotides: TGTGCCACCAATTCCCCGACGATGATATTTTGGCTTGGGTATGGCTACACCTTC.

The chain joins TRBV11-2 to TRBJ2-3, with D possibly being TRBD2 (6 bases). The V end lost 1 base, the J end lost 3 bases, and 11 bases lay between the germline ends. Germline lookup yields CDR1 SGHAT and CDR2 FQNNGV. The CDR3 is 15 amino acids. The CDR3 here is CASSLGSSETDTQYF. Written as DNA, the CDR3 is TGTGCCAGCAGCTTAGGGTCTAGCGAGACAGATACGCAGTATTTT.

The CDR3 coding sequence is TGTGCCAGCATCGCCCGGGGGGTTGGATACGAGCAGTACTTC. This sequence encodes CASIARGVGYEQYF. The gene calls are TRBV5-5 and TRBJ2-7; TRBD2 aligns across 7 bases. J lost 4 bases, V lost 6 bases, and 10 bases had no gene match. This CDR3 contains 14 residues. Germline loops: CDR1 SGHKS, CDR2 YYEKEE (reference sequence).

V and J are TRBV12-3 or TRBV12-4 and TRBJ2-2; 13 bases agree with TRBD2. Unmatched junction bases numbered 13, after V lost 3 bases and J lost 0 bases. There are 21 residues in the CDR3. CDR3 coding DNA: TGTGCCAGCAGTTTCAGTTTTCCGGGACTAGCGGGACCTACGAACACCGGGGAGCTGTTTTTT. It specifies CASSFSFPGLAGPTNTGELFF.

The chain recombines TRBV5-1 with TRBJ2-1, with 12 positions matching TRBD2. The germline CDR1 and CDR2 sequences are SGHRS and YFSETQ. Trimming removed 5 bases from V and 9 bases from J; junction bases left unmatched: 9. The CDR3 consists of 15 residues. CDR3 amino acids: CASRTGLAGTGEQFF. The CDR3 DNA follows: TGCGCCAGCAGGACCGGACTAGCGGGAACGGGTGAGCAGTTCTTC. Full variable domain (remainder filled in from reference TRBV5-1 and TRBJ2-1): KAGVTQTPRYLIKTRGQQVTLSCSPISGHRSVSWYQQTPGQGLQFLFEYFSETQRNKGNFPGRFSGRQFSNSRSEMNVSTLELGDSALYLCASRTGLAGTGEQFFGPGTRLTVL.

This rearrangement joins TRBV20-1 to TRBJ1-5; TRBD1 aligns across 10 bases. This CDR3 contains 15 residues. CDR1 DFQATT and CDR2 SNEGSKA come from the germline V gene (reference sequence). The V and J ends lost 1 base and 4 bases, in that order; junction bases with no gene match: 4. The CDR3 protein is CSARASGQGNQPQHF. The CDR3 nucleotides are TGCAGTGCTAGAGCATCGGGACAGGGGAATCAGCCCCAGCATTTT.

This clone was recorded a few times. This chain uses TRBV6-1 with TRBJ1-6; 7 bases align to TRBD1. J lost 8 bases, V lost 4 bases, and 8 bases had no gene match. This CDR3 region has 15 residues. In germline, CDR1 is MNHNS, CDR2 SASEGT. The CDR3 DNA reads TGTGCCAGCAGTGGGCCGGGACAGTGGGATTCACCCCTCCACTTT. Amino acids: CASSGPGQWDSPLHF.

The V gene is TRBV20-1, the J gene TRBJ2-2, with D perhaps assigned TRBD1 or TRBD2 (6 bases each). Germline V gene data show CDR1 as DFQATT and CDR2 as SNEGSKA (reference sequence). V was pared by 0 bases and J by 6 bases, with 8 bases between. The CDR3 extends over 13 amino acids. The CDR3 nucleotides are TGCAGTGCTAGAGAGGGGGGCCCCGGGGAGCTGTTTTTT. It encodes CSAREGGPGELFF.

The DNA of the CDR3 is TGCAGTGCTCGAAGTGGGAACACTGAAGCTTTCTTT. Protein: CSARSGNTEAFF. This chain links TRBV20-1 with TRBJ1-1; D remains unclear. This CDR3 is 12 amino acids long. Per the germline V gene, CDR1 is DFQATT and CDR2 is SNEGSKA (reference sequence). With 5 bases removed from V and 1 base from J, the gap between germline ends came to 8 bases.

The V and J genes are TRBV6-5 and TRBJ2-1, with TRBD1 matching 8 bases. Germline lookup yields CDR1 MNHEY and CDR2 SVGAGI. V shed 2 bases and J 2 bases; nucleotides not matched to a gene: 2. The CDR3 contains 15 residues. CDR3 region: CASSYGQGPYNEQFF. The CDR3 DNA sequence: TGTGCCAGCAGTTACGGACAGGGCCCCTACAATGAGCAGTTCTTC.

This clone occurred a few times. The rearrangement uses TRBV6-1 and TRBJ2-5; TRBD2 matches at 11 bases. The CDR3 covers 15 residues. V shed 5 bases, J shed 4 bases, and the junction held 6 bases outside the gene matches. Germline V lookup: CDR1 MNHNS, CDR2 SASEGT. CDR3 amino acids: CASSLTSGIGETQYF. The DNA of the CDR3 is TGTGCCAGCAGTTTGACTAGCGGGATAGGAGAGACCCAGTACTTC.

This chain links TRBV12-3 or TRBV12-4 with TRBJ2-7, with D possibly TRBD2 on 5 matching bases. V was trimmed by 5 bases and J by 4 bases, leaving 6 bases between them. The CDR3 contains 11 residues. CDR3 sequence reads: CASSAGYEQYF. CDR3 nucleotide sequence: TGTGCCAGCAGTGCGGGTTACGAGCAGTACTTC.

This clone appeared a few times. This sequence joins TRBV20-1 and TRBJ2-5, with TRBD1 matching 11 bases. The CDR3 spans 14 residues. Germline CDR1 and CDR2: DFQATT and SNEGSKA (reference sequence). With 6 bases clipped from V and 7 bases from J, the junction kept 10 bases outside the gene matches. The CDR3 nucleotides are TGCAGTGCCCCTGCGGACAGGGGGCGCGGGACCCAGTACTTC. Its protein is CSAPADRGRGTQYF.

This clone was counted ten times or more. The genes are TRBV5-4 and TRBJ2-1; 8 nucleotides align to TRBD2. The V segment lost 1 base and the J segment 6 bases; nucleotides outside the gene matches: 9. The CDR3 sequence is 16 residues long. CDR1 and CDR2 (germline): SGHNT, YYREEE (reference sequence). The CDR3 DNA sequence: TGTGCCAGCAGCTTGTGGGGACTAGGAGTCGCCAATGAGCAGTTCTTC. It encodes CASSLWGLGVANEQFF.

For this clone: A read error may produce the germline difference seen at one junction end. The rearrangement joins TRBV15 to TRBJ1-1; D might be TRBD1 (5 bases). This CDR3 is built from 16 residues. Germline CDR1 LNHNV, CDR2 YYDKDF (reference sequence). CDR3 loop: CATSREPQTVNTEAFF. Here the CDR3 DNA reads TGTGCCACCAGCAGAGAACCCCAGACAGTGAACACTGAGGCTTTCTTT.

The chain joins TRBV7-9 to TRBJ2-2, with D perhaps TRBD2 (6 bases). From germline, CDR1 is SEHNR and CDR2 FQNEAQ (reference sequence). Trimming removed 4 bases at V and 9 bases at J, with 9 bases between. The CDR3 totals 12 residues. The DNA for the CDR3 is TGTGCCAGCAGCTCGGAGGGCCGGGAGCTGTTTTTT. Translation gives CASSSEGRELFF.

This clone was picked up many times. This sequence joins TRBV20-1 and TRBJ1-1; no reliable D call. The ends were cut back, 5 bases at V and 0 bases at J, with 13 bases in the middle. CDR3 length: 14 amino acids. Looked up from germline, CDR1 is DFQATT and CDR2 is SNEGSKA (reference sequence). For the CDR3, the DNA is TGCAGTGCTTCGCGTTGGGATCTGAACACTGAAGCTTTCTTT. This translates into CSASRWDLNTEAFF.

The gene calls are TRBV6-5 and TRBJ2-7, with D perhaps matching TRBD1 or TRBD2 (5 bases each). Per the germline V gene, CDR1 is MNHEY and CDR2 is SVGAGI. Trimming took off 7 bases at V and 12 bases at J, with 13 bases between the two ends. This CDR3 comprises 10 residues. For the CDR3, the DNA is TGTGCCAGCAAACTGGGGGTGCTGTACTTC. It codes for CASKLGVLYF.

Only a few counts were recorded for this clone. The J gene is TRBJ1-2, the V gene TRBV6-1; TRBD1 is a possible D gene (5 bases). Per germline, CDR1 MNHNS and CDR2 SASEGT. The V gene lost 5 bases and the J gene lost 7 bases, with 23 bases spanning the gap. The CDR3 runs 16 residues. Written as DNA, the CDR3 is TGTGCCAGCAGTTTACATCCGGGACGGACTGAGGTTGGCTACACCTTC. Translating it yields CASSLHPGRTEVGYTF.

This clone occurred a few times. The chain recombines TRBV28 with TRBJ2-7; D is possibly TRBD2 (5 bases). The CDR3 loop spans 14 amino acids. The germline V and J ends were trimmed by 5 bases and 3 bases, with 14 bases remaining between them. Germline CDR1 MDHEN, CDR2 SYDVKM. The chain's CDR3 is CASSPRTLSYEQYF. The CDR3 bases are TGTGCCAGCAGTCCCCGGACTCTCAGCTACGAGCAGTACTTC.

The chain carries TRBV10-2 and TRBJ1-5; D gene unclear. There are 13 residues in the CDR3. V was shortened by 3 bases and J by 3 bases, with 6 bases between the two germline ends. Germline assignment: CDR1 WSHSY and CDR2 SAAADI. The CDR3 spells CASSEVYNQPQHF. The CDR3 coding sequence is TGCGCCAGCAGTGAAGTGTACAATCAGCCCCAGCATTTT.

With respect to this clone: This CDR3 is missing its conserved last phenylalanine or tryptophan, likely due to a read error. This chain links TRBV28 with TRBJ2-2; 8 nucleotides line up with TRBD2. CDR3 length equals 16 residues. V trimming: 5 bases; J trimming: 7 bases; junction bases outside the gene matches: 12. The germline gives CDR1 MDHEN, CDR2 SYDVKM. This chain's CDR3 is CASSRPGLGILGELFS. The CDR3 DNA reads TGTGCCAGCAGTAGGCCGGGACTAGGGATACTCGGGGAGCTGTTTTCT.

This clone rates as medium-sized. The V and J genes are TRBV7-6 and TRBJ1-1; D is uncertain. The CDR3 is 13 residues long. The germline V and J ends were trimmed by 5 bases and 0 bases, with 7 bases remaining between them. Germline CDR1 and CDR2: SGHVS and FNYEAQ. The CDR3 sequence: CASSETMNTEAFF. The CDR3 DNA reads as TGTGCCAGCAGCGAAACGATGAACACTGAAGCTTTCTTT.

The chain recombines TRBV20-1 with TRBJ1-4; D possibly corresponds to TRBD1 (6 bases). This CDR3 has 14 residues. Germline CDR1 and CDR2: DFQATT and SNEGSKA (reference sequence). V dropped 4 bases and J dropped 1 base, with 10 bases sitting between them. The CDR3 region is CSATYRVTNEKLFF. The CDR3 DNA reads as TGCAGTGCTACTTACAGGGTAACTAATGAAAAACTGTTTTTT.

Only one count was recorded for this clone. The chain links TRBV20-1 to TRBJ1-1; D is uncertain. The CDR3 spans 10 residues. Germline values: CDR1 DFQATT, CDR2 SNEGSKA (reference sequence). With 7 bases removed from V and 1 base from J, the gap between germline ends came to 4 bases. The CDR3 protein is CSVENTEAFF. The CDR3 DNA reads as TGCAGTGTTGAGAACACTGAAGCTTTCTTT.

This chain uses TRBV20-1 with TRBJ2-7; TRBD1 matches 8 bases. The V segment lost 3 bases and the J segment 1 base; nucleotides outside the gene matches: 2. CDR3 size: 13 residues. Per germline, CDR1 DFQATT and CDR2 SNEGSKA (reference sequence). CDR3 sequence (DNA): TGCAGTGCTAGTACAGGGGGATCCTACGAGCAGTACTTC. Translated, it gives CSASTGGSYEQYF.